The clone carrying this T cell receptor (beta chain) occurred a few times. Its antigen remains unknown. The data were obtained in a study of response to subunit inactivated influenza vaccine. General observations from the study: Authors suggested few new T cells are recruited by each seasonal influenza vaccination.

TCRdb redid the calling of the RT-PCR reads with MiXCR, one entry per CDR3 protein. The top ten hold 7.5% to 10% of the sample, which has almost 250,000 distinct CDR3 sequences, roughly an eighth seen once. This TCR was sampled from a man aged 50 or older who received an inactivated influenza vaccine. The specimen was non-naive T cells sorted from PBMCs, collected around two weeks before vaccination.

The CDR3 sequence is CASSIRRLTGYNEQFF. The DNA for the CDR3 is TGTGCCAGCAGTATCCGCCGCCTAACAGGGTACAATGAGCAGTTCTTC. V and J are TRBV28 and TRBJ2-1, with D possibly matching TRBD1 (6 bases). The V gene lost 5 bases and the J gene lost 4 bases, with 18 bases spanning the gap. The CDR3 is 16 residues long. Germline CDR1 reads MDHEN; CDR2 reads SYDVKM.